The rows below give T cell receptor beta chains drawn from one sample of a study of cytomegalovirus exposure and HLA in healthy donors. Data came from immunoSEQ multiplex PCR; TCRdb stores just in-frame clones and leaves some out. The table has 150,000 or so clones, more than 60% seen once. Sequencing used PBMCs. These receptors were obtained from a man aged 35 to 55 in good health and CMV-seronegative. CDR3s include the opening cysteine and the closing phenylalanine or tryptophan. D genes are given only for firm matches. Clone size, where shown, is once, few, many, or a class for clones that have expanded.

>NA|TRBV30|TRBJ1-6|NA
TGTGCCTGTCAGCCCTTGGGCGGGCAGTCACCCCTCCACTTT
CACQPLGGQSPLHF
>NA|TRBV4-1|TRBJ1-2|NA
TGCGCCAGCAGCCCCGGGGGAGACTATGGCTACACCTTC
CASSPGGDYGYTF
>few|TRBV7-6|TRBJ2-3|TRBD2
TGTGCCAGCAGCCCCCCCCTAGCGGACCTCAGCACAGATACGCAGTATTTT
CASSPPLADLSTDTQYF
>few|TRBV4-1|TRBJ1-1|NA
TGCGCCAGCAGCCAAGGAATCGACAGCTGGAACACTGAAGCTTTCTTT
CASSQGIDSWNTEAFF
>NA|TRBV7-2|TRBJ1-6|NA
TGTGCCAGCAGCTCGCCAGGTGGGAGAAATTCACCCCTCCACTTT
CASSSPGGRNSPLHF
>NA|TRBV6-5|TRBJ2-7|NA
TGTGCCAGCAGTTCCGGACAGTACGAGCAGTACTTC
CASSSGQYEQYF
>NA|TRBV6-5|TRBJ1-6|TRBD1
TGTGCCAGCAGCCTCCGGGACAGTCGAAATTCACCCCTCCACTTT
CASSLRDSRNSPLHF
>NA|TRBV5-1|TRBJ1-2|TRBD1
TGCGCCAGCAGCTTGGCTGGGGACAGCGGCTACACCTTC
CASSLAGDSGYTF
>NA|TRBV10-2|TRBJ2-7|NA
TGCGCCAGCAGTGAAAGGAGGGAAGGGCCTTTCGAGCAGTACTTC
CASSERREGPFEQYF
>NA|TRBV5-1|TRBJ1-5|NA
TGCGCCAGCAGCTTGAACGGGAATCAGCCCCAGCATTTT
CASSLNGNQPQHF
>NA|TRBV25-1|TRBJ1-2|NA
TGTGCCAGCAGCGTTGCGCACAGGGAGTCGGACTATGGCTACACCTTC
CASSVAHRESDYGYTF
>NA|TRBV6-6|TRBJ2-2|TRBD1
TGTGCCAGCAGTGGCAGGGGGCGTACCGGGGAGCTGTTTTTT
CASSGRGRTGELFF
>few|TRBV5-1|TRBJ1-6|NA
TGCGCCAGCAGCTCCAGCCCAGGGGATTCACCCCTCCACTTT
CASSSSPGDSPLHF
>NA|TRBV19|TRBJ2-2|TRBD1
TGTGCCAGTAGGCGGGACAGGGCGAACACCGGGGAGCTGTTTTTT
CASRRDRANTGELFF
>NA|TRBV7-7|TRBJ1-1|NA
TGTGCCAGCAGACCCGCGGCCATGAACACTGAAGCTTTCTTT
CASRPAAMNTEAFF
>NA|TRBV13|TRBJ2-2|TRBD2
TGTGCCAGCAGCTTCCCTAGCGGGGGCACCGGGGAGCTGTTTTTT
CASSFPSGGTGELFF
>NA|TRBV19|TRBJ2-5|TRBD2
TGTGCCAGTAGTCCCGGCCTAGCGGTTCGGGGGGAGACCCAGTACTTC
CASSPGLAVRGETQYF
>NA|TRBV6-6|TRBJ1-1|TRBD1
TGTGCCAGCAGTTACGGGGGACAGGGAGGGACTGAAGCTTTCTTT
CASSYGGQGGTEAFF
>NA|TRBV10-3|TRBJ2-2|TRBD2
TGTGCCATCACACGATCACCGGGACTAGCGGGGTTATACACCGGGGAGCTGTTTTTT
CAITRSPGLAGLYTGELFF
>NA|TRBV6-8|TRBJ2-7|NA
TGTGCCAGCAGTGCGCGAGACAGAAAGTACGAGCAGTACTTC
CASSARDRKYEQYF